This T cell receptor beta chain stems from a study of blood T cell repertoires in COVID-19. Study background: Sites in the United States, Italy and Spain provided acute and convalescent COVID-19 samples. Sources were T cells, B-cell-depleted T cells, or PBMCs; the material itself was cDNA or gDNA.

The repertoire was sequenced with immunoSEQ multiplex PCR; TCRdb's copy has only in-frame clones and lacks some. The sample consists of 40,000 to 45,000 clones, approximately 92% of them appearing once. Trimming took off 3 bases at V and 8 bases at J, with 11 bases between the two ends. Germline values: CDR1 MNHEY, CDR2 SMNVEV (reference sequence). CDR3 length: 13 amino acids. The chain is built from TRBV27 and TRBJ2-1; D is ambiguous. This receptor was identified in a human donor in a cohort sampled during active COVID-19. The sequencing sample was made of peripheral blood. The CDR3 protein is CASSFAENDEQFF. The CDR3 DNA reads TGTGCCAGCAGTTTTGCGGAAAACGATGAGCAGTTCTTC.